This T cell receptor (beta chain) originates from a study of T cell repertoires in cytomegalovirus infection. Study summary: Public TCR beta signatures were indicative of both CMV infection and a matching HLA type.

V lost 6 bases and J 0 bases, leaving 14 bases between the germline ends. The CDR3 has 16 amino acids. Germline V gene sequence: CDR1 SGHVS, CDR2 FQNEAQ. TCRdb analysed the reads with MiXCR anew, one entry per CDR3 protein. The sample records just over 300,000 distinct CDR3 sequences, 15% to 20% being singletons. The sample consisted of PBMCs. V usage is TRBV7-8 and J usage is TRBJ2-2; tentatively, D is TRBD1 (6 bases). The TCR sequence derives from a human donor in good health (CMV status not recorded). Some clones in this sample may be carry-over from other donors' samples. The CDR3 DNA is TGTGCCAGCAGGCAGCACGGGACATCGAACACCGGGGAGCTGTTTTTT. Its translation: CASRQHGTSNTGELFF.